This entry lists 21 T cell receptor beta chains sequenced from one sample in a study of identical twins. TCRdb redid the calling of the 5' RACE reads with MiXCR, one entry per CDR3 protein. In the table there are approximately 490,000 distinct CDR3 sequences, 20% to 25% of which are singletons. These same records also appear under a second study, on yellow fever vaccine responses in identical twins.

Sequencing was performed on CD4+ T cells sorted from blood. The receptor set was obtained from a woman younger than 30 in good health.

V and J are TRBV20-1 and TRBJ1-1; D unresolved. V shed 3 bases and J shed 1 base, with 15 bases lying between them. Germline loops: CDR1 DFQATT, CDR2 SNEGSKA (reference sequence). The CDR3 consists of 15 residues. CDR3 loop: CSARFLGLRNTEAFF. CDR3 in DNA: TGCAGTGCTAGGTTTTTAGGGCTGCGGAACACTGAAGCTTTCTTT.

This clonotype has just a few counts. The chain recombines TRBV15 with TRBJ1-1; D not resolved. V was pared by 2 bases and J by 1 base, with 8 bases between. CDR3 size: 14 residues. CDR1 and CDR2 (germline): LNHNV, YYDKDF (reference sequence). CDR3 in amino acids: CATSRSPENTEAFF. In nucleotides, the CDR3 is TGTGCCACCAGCAGATCCCCCGAGAACACTGAAGCTTTCTTT.

The chain uses TRBV7-9 and TRBJ2-1, with D perhaps matching TRBD2 (5 bases). Germline values: CDR1 SEHNR, CDR2 FQNEAQ (reference sequence). CDR3 length: 17 residues. Trimming shortened V by 5 bases and J by 1 base, and 18 bases separated the two germline ends. Here the CDR3 reads CASSTPGNSESYNEQFF. The CDR3 coding sequence is TGTGCCAGCAGCACTCCGGGTAATAGCGAGTCCTACAATGAGCAGTTCTTC. Looking up the rest from reference TRBV7-9 and TRBJ2-1 gives the full variable domain: DTGVSQNPRHKITKRGQNVTFRCDPISEHNRLYWYRQTLGQGPEFLTYFQNEAQLEKSRLLSDRFSAERPKGSFSTLEIQRTEQGDSAMYLCASSTPGNSESYNEQFFGPGTRLTVL.

This clonotype appeared a few times. The chain combines TRBV20-1 with TRBJ2-5, with D possibly TRBD1 on 6 matching bases. This CDR3 is built from 13 residues. Germline V lookup: CDR1 DFQATT, CDR2 SNEGSKA (reference sequence). Trimming stripped 3 bases from V and 0 bases from J, with 8 bases between. CDR3 coding DNA: TGCAGTGCTAGGGACAGCTACCAAGAGACCCAGTACTTC. Translating it yields CSARDSYQETQYF.

V usage is TRBV10-3 and J usage is TRBJ2-5; the D gene could be TRBD1 or TRBD2 (5 bases each). CDR1 and CDR2 (germline): ENHRY, SYGVKD. V lost 0 bases, J lost 5 bases, and 10 bases lay in between. This CDR3 spans 14 amino acids. CDR3 bases: TGTGCCATCAGTGAGTCGACTTGGGGGGAGACCCAGTACTTC. It specifies CAISESTWGETQYF.

V usage is TRBV15 and J usage is TRBJ1-1; no definite D call. From germline, CDR1 is LNHNV and CDR2 YYDKDF (reference sequence). The V end lost 0 bases, the J end lost 5 bases, and 13 bases lay between the germline ends. The CDR3 is made up of 15 amino acids. The CDR3 is CATSRDRVPVTEAFF. Written as DNA, the CDR3 is TGTGCCACCAGCAGAGACCGGGTCCCCGTGACTGAAGCTTTCTTT.

This clonotype was counted only a few times. The chain uses TRBV24-1 and TRBJ2-2, with D possibly being TRBD2 (7 bases). This CDR3 contains 12 residues. Per germline, CDR1 KGHDR and CDR2 SFDVKD. V lost 5 bases to trimming and J lost 15 bases, with 15 bases between them. The CDR3 reads CATSAATGRVFF. CDR3 bases: TGTGCCACCAGTGCCGCTACAGGGAGGGTGTTTTTT.

This clonotype was found a few times. V gene TRBV18 combines with J gene TRBJ2-7; 9 bases agree with TRBD2. The CDR3 spans 14 residues. Germline CDR1 KGHSH, CDR2 LQKENI. V lost 6 bases, J lost 3 bases, and 6 bases stayed unmatched. For the CDR3, the DNA is TGTGCCAGCTCCCCGAGCGGGAGGATCTACGAGCAGTACTTC. This gives the protein CASSPSGRIYEQYF.

The chain is built from TRBV7-6 and TRBJ2-5, with D perhaps matching TRBD2 (6 bases). This CDR3 spans 15 amino acids. The germline V gene has CDR1 SGHVS and CDR2 FNYEAQ. V dropped 2 bases and J dropped 3 bases, with 13 bases sitting between them. CDR3: CASSLNPGGEETQYF. CDR3 bases: TGTGCCAGCAGCTTAAATCCAGGAGGGGAAGAGACCCAGTACTTC.

The gene calls are TRBV5-1 and TRBJ2-2; perhaps TRBD2 as D (6 bases). This CDR3 spans 16 amino acids. Deletions cut 3 bases from V and 4 bases from J, with 16 bases between. Germline V gene data show CDR1 as SGHRS and CDR2 as YFSETQ. CDR3 nucleotides: TGCGCCAGCAGCTCCTTAGCGGATCCTCGCACCGGGGAGCTGTTTTTT. This encodes CASSSLADPRTGELFF.

V and J are TRBV10-3 and TRBJ2-6, with a tentative D call TRBD1 (6 bases). Germline V gives CDR1 ENHRY, CDR2 SYGVKD. V shed 6 bases and J shed 4 bases, with 22 bases lying between them. The CDR3 is 18 amino acids. The DNA for the CDR3 is TGTGCCATCAGCGCCCCCACAGGGCTCTCCGCCGGGGCCAACGTCCTGACTTTC. Amino acid sequence: CAISAPTGLSAGANVLTF.

The chain uses TRBV2 and TRBJ2-7; 7 bases align to TRBD1. The CDR3 is made up of 13 amino acids. With 6 bases clipped from V and 0 bases from J, the junction kept 2 bases outside the gene matches. The germline gives CDR1 SNHLY, CDR2 FYNNEI. Written as DNA, the CDR3 is TGTGCCAGCAGAGGGACAGTCTCCTACGAGCAGTACGTC. Amino acids: CASRGTVSYEQYV.

The table lists this clonotype with a few counts. The rearrangement joins TRBV18 to TRBJ2-1; no definite D call. CDR1 KGHSH and CDR2 LQKENI come from the germline V gene. Trimming took off 6 bases at V and 8 bases at J, with 8 bases between the two ends. The CDR3 length is 11 residues. The CDR3 nucleotides read TGTGCCAGCTCCCGCAGCGATGAGCAGTTCTTC. This sequence encodes CASSRSDEQFF.

The genes are TRBV20-1 and TRBJ1-1, with a tentative D call TRBD1 (5 bases). From germline, CDR1 is DFQATT and CDR2 SNEGSKA (reference sequence). There are 13 residues in the CDR3. Here the CDR3 reads CSLPFGANTEAFF. The CDR3 nucleotides read TGCAGCCTGCCTTTCGGGGCGAACACTGAAGCTTTCTTT.

This clonotype was found many times. The V call is TRBV4-1, the J call TRBJ2-1, with TRBD2 matching over 11 bases. The CDR3 has 15 amino acids. V was pared by 4 bases and J by 8 bases, with 7 bases of the junction left unmatched. Per germline, CDR1 MGHRA and CDR2 YSYEKL. The CDR3 DNA reads TGCGCCAGCAGCCCTTTAGCGGGGGGGCCGTATGAGCAGTTCTTC. Translating it yields CASSPLAGGPYEQFF.

The gene calls are TRBV28 and TRBJ2-4; weak D call: TRBD1 (5 bases). The CDR3 extends over 14 amino acids. Trimming left V 5 bases short and J 3 bases short, with 11 bases between. Germline assignment: CDR1 MDHEN and CDR2 SYDVKM. This CDR3 is CASSTGAGKNIQYF. The CDR3 DNA is TGTGCCAGCAGTACTGGGGCTGGCAAAAACATTCAGTACTTC.

The chain links TRBV29-1 to TRBJ2-3; 8 positions match TRBD2. Germline loops: CDR1 SQVTM, CDR2 ANQGSEA. The CDR3 totals 14 residues. Unmatched junction bases numbered 5, after V lost 6 bases and J lost 0 bases. The CDR3 nucleotides read TGCAGCGTCGTAGCGGGATTCAGCACAGATACGCAGTATTTT. This gives the protein CSVVAGFSTDTQYF.

The chain employs TRBV19 and TRBJ2-5; 7 bases are a match to TRBD1. Trimming at V came to 5 bases and at J to 4 bases, leaving 7 bases not matched to a gene. Germline CDR1 and CDR2: LNHDA and SQIVND (reference sequence). This CDR3 is built from 14 residues. CDR3 amino acids: CASSQATGVETQYF. DNA for the CDR3: TGTGCCAGTAGTCAGGCTACAGGGGTAGAGACCCAGTACTTC.

There are a few counts of this clonotype. This chain joins TRBV9 and TRBJ2-1, with a tentative D call TRBD2 (6 bases). V lost 2 bases to trimming and J lost 10 bases, with 28 bases between them. CDR1 is SGDLS, CDR2 YYNGEE, per germline. There are 18 residues in the CDR3. The CDR3 bases are TGTGCCAGCAGCGTTATGCCCGAGGGGACTCAATCTTTCGGGGAGCAGTTCTTC. The encoded protein is CASSVMPEGTQSFGEQFF.

The chain is built from TRBV5-1 and TRBJ1-4, with D maybe TRBD1 (5 bases). The CDR3 is made up of 15 amino acids. The germline V gene encodes CDR1 SGHRS and CDR2 YFSETQ. With 0 bases removed from V and 7 bases from J, the gap between germline ends came to 13 bases. The CDR3 here is CASSLALTGGEKLFF. Written as DNA, the CDR3 is TGCGCCAGCAGCTTGGCCTTGACGGGGGGTGAAAAACTGTTTTTT.

The J gene is TRBJ2-7, the V gene TRBV5-1; D is tentatively TRBD1 or TRBD2 (5 bases each). The CDR3 is made up of 12 amino acids. The germline V and J ends were trimmed by 0 bases and 6 bases, with 7 bases remaining between them. The V gene's germline CDR1 is SGHRS and CDR2 YFSETQ. The CDR3 is CASSLAGTEQYF. In nucleotides, the CDR3 is TGCGCCAGCAGCTTGGCCGGGACCGAGCAGTACTTC.